This TCR beta chain was documented in a study of neurological immune-mediated disorders. Study-level results: The expanded clones of different subjects shared no CDR3 amino acid sequences (suggesting private repertoires in all groups).

This clonotype has a count of ten or more. Its specificity is not known. In TCRdb, the 5' RACE reads were re-called with MiXCR into one record per CDR3 protein. Of about 46,000 distinct CDR3 sequences listed, roughly 2% are singletons. Trimming at V came to 5 bases and at J to 3 bases, leaving 11 bases not matched to a gene. The germline CDR1 and CDR2 sequences are DFQATT and SNEGSKA (reference sequence). The CDR3 spans 16 residues. The specimen was PBMCs. The chain couples TRBV20-1 to TRBJ1-1, with TRBD1 identical over 11 bases. This clonotype was obtained from a woman aged 40 to 49 with multiple sclerosis. The CDR3 DNA sequence: TGCAGTGCTCGCAGGACAGGGGGCGATCAGGACACTGAAGCTTTCTTT. This gives the protein CSARRTGGDQDTEAFF.